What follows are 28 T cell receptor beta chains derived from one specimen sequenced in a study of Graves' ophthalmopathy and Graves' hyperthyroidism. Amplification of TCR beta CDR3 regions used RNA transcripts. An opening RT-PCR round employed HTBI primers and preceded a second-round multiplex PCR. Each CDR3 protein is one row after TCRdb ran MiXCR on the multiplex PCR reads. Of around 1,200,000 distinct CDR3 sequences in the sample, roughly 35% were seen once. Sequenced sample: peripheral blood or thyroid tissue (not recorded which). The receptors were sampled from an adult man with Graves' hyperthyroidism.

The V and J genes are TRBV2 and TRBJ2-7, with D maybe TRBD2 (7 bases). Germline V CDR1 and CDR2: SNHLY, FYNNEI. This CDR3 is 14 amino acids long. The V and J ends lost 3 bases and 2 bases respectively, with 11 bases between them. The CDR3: CASSDRRGPYEQYF. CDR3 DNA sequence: TGTGCCAGCAGTGATAGGCGGGGGCCCTACGAGCAGTACTTC.

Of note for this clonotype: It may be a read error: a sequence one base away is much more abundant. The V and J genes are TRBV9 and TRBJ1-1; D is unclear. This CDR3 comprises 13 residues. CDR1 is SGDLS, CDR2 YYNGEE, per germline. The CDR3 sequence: CANSVAGPTEAFF. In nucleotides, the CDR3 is TGTGCCAACAGCGTAGCTGGGCCTACTGAAGCTTTCTTT.

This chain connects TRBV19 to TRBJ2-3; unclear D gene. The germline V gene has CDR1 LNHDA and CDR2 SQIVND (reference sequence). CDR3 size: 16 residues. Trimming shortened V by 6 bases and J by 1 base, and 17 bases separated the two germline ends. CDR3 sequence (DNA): TGTGCCAGTAGAAGTGCGGACGGTTGGGGCACAGATACGCAGTATTTT. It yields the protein CASRSADGWGTDTQYF.

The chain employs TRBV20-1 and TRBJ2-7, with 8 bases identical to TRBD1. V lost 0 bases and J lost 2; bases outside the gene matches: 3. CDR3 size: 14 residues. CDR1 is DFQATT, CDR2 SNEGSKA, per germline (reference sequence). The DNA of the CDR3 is TGCAGTGCTAGAGATCAGGGGGCGACCTACGAGCAGTACTTC. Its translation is CSARDQGATYEQYF.

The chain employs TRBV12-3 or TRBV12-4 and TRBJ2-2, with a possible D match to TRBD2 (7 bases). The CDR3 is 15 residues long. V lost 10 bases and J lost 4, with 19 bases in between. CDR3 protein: CATLRGREFTGELFF. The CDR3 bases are TGTGCCACCCTGCGGGGGCGGGAGTTCACCGGGGAGCTGTTTTTT.

The CDR3 DNA reads as TGCAGCGTTGCGAGGGACTCTGTCTATGGCTACACCTTC. It specifies CSVARDSVYGYTF. This chain uses TRBV29-1 with TRBJ1-2; possible D gene TRBD1, 5 bases. This CDR3 is 13 amino acids long. Trimming stripped 4 bases from V and 4 bases from J, with 13 bases between. Germline V gene sequence: CDR1 SQVTM, CDR2 ANQGSEA.

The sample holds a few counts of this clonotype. In nucleotides, the CDR3 is TGCAGTGCTGAGAGACTTATGCTAGCGGGGCCTTTGTACCAAGAGACCCAGTACTTC. Translating gives CSAERLMLAGPLYQETQYF. The chain employs TRBV20-1 and TRBJ2-5; 9 bases line up with TRBD2. Germline-derived CDR1 and CDR2 are DFQATT and SNEGSKA (reference sequence). The CDR3 covers 19 residues. The junction had 19 bases not matched to a gene; V was cut back by 5 bases and J by 0 bases.

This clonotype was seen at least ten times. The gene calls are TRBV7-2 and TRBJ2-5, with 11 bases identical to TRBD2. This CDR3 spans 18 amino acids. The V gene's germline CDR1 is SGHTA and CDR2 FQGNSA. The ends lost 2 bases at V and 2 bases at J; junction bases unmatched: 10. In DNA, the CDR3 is TGTGCCAGCAGCTTAATAGTAGCGGGGGGGTTGGAGCAAGAGACCCAGTACTTC. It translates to CASSLIVAGGLEQETQYF.

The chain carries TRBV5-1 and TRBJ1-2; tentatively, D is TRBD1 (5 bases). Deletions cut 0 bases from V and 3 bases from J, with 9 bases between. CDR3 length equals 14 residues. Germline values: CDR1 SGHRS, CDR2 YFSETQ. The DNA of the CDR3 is TGCGCCAGCAGCTTGGCCACAGGCTACTATGGCTACACCTTC. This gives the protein CASSLATGYYGYTF. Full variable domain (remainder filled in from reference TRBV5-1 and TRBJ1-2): KAGVTQTPRYLIKTRGQQVTLSCSPISGHRSVSWYQQTPGQGLQFLFEYFSETQRNKGNFPGRFSGRQFSNSRSEMNVSTLELGDSALYLCASSLATGYYGYTFGSGTRLTVV.

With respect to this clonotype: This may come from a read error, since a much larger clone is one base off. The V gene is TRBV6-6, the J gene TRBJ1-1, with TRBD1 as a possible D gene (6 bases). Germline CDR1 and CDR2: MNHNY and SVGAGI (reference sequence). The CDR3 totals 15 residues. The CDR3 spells CASSYLRGQNAEAFF. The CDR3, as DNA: TGTGCCAGCAGTTATCTCAGGGGTCAGAACGCTGAAGCTTTCTTT.

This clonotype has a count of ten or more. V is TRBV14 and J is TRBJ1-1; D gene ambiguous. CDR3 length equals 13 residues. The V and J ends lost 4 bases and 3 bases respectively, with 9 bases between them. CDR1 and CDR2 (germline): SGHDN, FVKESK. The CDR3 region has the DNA TGTGCCAGCAGCCCTTTTCGGGACACTGAAGCTTTCTTT. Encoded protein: CASSPFRDTEAFF.

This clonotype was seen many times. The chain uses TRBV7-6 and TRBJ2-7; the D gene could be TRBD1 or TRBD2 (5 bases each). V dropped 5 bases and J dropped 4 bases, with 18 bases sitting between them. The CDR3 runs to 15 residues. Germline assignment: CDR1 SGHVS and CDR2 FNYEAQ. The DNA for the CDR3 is TGTGCCAGCAGCGAAGGGGACCTAGAGTGGTACGAGCAGTACTTC. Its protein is CASSEGDLEWYEQYF.

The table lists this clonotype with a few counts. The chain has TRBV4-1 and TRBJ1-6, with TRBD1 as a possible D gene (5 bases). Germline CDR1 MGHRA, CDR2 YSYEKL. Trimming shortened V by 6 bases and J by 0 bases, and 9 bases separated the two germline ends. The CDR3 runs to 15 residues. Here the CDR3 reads CASSGTSSYNSPLHF. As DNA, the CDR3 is TGCGCCAGCAGTGGGACGAGCTCCTATAATTCACCCCTCCACTTT.

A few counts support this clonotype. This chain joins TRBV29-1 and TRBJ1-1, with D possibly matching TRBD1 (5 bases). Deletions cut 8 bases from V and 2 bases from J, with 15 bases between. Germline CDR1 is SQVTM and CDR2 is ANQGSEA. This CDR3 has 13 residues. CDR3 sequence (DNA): TGCAGCTTCGAAGGGGCGTATAACACTGAAGCTTTCTTT. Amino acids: CSFEGAYNTEAFF.

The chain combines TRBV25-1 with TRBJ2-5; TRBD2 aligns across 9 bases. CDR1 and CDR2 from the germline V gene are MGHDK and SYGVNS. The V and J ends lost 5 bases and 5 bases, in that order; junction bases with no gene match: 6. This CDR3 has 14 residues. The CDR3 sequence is CASSTAGGRETQYF. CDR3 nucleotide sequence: TGTGCCAGCAGTACAGCGGGAGGCCGGGAGACCCAGTACTTC.

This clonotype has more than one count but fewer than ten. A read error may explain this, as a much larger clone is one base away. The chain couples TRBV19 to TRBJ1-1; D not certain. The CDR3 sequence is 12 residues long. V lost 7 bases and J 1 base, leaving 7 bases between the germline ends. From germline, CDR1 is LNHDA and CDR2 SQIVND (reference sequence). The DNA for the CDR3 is TGTGCCAGTACTAAGACGAACACTGAAGCTTTCTTT. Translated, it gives CASTKTNTEAFF.

The CDR3 is CASSTVLSNEQFF. The DNA for the CDR3 is TGTGCCAGTAGCACCGTCTTAAGCAATGAGCAGTTCTTC. The V and J genes are TRBV19 and TRBJ2-1; D is undetermined. V lost 6 bases to trimming and J lost 6 bases, with 12 bases between them. This CDR3 spans 13 amino acids. The germline CDR1 and CDR2 sequences are LNHDA and SQIVND (reference sequence).

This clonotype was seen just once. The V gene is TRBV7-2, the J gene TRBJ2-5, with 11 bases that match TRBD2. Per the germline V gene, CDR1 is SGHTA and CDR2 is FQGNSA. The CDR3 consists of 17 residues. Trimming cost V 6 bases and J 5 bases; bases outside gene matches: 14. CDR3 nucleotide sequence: TGTGCCAGCAGAATAAGTTTCCTAGCGGGAGGTCGGGAGACCCAGTACTTC. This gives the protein CASRISFLAGGRETQYF.

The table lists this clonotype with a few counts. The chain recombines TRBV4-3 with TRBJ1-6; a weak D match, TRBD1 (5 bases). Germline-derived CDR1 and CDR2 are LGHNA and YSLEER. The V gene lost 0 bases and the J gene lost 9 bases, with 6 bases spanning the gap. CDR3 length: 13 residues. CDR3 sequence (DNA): TGCGCCAGCAGCCAAGATGGGGGTTCACCCCTCCACTTT. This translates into CASSQDGGSPLHF.

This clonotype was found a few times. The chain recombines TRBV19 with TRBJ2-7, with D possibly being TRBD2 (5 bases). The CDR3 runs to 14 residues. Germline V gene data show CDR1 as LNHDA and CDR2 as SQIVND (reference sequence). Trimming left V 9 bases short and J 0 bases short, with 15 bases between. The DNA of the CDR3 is TGTGCCAGCACGCCGGACGGGAACTCCTACGAGCAGTACTTC. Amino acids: CASTPDGNSYEQYF.

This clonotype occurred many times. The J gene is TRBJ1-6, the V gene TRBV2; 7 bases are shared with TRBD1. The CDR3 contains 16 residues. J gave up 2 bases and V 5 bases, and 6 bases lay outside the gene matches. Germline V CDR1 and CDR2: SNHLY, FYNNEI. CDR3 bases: TGTGCCAGCAGTTACAGGGGCGCAGCCTATAATTCACCCCTCCACTTT. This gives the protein CASSYRGAAYNSPLHF.

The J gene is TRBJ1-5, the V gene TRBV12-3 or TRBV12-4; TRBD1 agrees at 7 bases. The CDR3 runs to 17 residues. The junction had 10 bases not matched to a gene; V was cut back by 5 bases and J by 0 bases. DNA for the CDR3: TGTGCCAGCAGTGCCCACACAACAGGGGATAGCAATCAGCCCCAGCATTTT. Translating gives CASSAHTTGDSNQPQHF.

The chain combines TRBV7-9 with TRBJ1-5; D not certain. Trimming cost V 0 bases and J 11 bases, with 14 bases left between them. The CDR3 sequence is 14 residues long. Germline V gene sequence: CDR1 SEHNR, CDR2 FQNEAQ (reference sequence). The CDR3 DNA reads TGTGCCAGCAGCTTAGCGGGAGGATCATCGTCCCAGCATTTT. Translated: CASSLAGGSSSQHF. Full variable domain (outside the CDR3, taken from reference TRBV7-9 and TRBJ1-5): DTGVSQNPRHKITKRGQNVTFRCDPISEHNRLYWYRQTLGQGPEFLTYFQNEAQLEKSRLLSDRFSAERPKGSFSTLEIQRTEQGDSAMYLCASSLAGGSSSQHFGDGTRLSIL.

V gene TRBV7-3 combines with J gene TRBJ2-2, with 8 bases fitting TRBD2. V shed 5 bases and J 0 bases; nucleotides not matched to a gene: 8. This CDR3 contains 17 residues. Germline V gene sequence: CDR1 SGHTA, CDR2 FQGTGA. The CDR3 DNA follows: TGTGCCAGCAGCCCTCGGGGGGGAATCGCGAACACCGGGGAGCTGTTTTTT. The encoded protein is CASSPRGGIANTGELFF.

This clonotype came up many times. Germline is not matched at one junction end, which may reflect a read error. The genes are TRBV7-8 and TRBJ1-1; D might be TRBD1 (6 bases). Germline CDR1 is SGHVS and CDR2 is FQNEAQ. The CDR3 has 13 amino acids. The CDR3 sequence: CASSTRWDTEAFF. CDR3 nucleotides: TGTGCCAGCAGCACCCGGTGGGACACGGAAGCTTTCTTT.

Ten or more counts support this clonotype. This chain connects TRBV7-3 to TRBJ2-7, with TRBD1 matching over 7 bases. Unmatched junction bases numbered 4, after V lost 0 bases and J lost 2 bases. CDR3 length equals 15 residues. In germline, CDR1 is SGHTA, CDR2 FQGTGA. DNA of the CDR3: TGTGCCAGCAGCTTAACATCCGGGACAGCCTACGAGCAGTACTTC. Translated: CASSLTSGTAYEQYF. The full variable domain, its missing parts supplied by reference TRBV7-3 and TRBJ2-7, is GAGVSQTPSNKVTEKGKYVELRCDPISGHTALYWYRQSLGQGPEFLIYFQGTGAADDSGLPNDRFFAVRPEGSVSTLKIQRTERGDSAVYLCASSLTSGTAYEQYFGPGTRLTVT.

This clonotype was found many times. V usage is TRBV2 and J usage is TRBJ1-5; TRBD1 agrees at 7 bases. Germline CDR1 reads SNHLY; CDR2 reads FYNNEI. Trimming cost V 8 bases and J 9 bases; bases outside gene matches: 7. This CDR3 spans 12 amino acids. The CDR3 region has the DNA TGTGCCAGCGGACAGGATGGGGGGCCCCAGCATTTT. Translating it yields CASGQDGGPQHF.

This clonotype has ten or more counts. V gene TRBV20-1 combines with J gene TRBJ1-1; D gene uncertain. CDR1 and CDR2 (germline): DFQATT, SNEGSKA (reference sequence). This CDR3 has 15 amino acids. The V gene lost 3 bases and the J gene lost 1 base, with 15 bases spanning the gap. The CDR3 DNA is TGCAGTGCTAGCACCGCGTGGAACTCGAACACTGAAGCTTTCTTT. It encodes CSASTAWNSNTEAFF.